Listed below are T cell receptor beta chains from one sample, sequenced in a study of blood T cell repertoires in COVID-19. The repertoire was sequenced with immunoSEQ multiplex PCR; TCRdb's copy has only in-frame clones and lacks some. The sample holds around 140,000 clones, 85% to 90% seen once. Sequencing used peripheral blood. These TCRs come from a man aged 65 to 85 with active COVID-19. CDR3s include the opening cysteine and the closing phenylalanine or tryptophan. The order of the fields is D gene, V gene, J gene, clone size, CDR3 length, CDR3 protein, CDR3 DNA. A D gene is named only where the DNA matches it firmly. Clone size is not always given. Where it is, it says once, few, many or a class for expanded clones.

d_call: -; v_call: TRBV5-4; j_call: TRBJ1-3; clone_size: -; cdr3_length: 14; cdr3_aa: CASSLGGSGNTIYF; cdr3_nt: TGTGCCAGCAGCTTGGGAGGGTCGGGAAACACCATATATTTT
d_call: -; v_call: TRBV18; j_call: TRBJ2-1; clone_size: -; cdr3_length: 17; cdr3_aa: CASSPFASSEEHNEQFF; cdr3_nt: TGTGCCAGCTCACCTTTCGCCTCTAGCGAAGAACACAATGAGCAGTTCTTC
d_call: -; v_call: TRBV3-1/TRBV3-2; j_call: TRBJ2-7; clone_size: -; cdr3_length: 12; cdr3_aa: CASSQTDYEQYF; cdr3_nt: TGTGCCAGCAGCCAAACAGACTACGAGCAGTACTTC
d_call: TRBD1; v_call: TRBV6-5; j_call: TRBJ1-4; clone_size: -; cdr3_length: 13; cdr3_aa: CASTGGPNEKLFF; cdr3_nt: TGTGCCAGCACAGGGGGCCCTAATGAAAAACTGTTTTTT
d_call: -; v_call: TRBV18; j_call: TRBJ1-1; clone_size: -; cdr3_length: 12; cdr3_aa: CASSRYPTEAFF; cdr3_nt: TGTGCCAGCTCACGCTACCCCACTGAAGCTTTCTTT
d_call: TRBD2; v_call: TRBV5-4; j_call: TRBJ2-1; clone_size: -; cdr3_length: 15; cdr3_aa: CASSFPSGRKDEQFF; cdr3_nt: TGTGCCAGCAGCTTCCCTAGCGGGAGAAAGGATGAGCAGTTCTTC
d_call: -; v_call: TRBV20-1; j_call: TRBJ1-4; clone_size: -; cdr3_length: 12; cdr3_aa: CSASRGNEKLFF; cdr3_nt: TGCAGTGCTAGTCGGGGGAATGAAAAACTGTTTTTT
d_call: -; v_call: TRBV28; j_call: TRBJ1-1; clone_size: -; cdr3_length: 14; cdr3_aa: CASSLGGWSTEAFF; cdr3_nt: TGTGCCAGCAGTTTGGGCGGGTGGAGCACTGAAGCTTTCTTT
d_call: TRBD2; v_call: TRBV10-3; j_call: TRBJ2-3; clone_size: -; cdr3_length: 16; cdr3_aa: CAISELGGSGTDTQYF; cdr3_nt: TGTGCCATCAGTGAGTTGGGCGGGAGCGGGACAGATACGCAGTATTTT
d_call: -; v_call: TRBV15; j_call: TRBJ1-5; clone_size: -; cdr3_length: 15; cdr3_aa: CATSRDRGGGQPQHF; cdr3_nt: TGTGCCACCAGCAGAGATAGGGGGGGAGGTCAGCCCCAGCATTTT
d_call: TRBD2; v_call: TRBV19; j_call: TRBJ2-1; clone_size: -; cdr3_length: 17; cdr3_aa: CASGGTTFYSSYNEQFF; cdr3_nt: TGTGCCAGTGGCGGGACTACCTTTTATAGCTCCTACAATGAGCAGTTCTTC
d_call: TRBD2; v_call: TRBV7-9; j_call: TRBJ2-1; clone_size: -; cdr3_length: 16; cdr3_aa: CASSPSGLAGYNEQFF; cdr3_nt: TGTGCCAGCAGCCCCAGTGGGCTAGCGGGCTACAATGAGCAGTTCTTC
d_call: -; v_call: TRBV7-2; j_call: TRBJ2-3; clone_size: -; cdr3_length: 13; cdr3_aa: CASSLGLTDTQYF; cdr3_nt: TGTGCCAGCAGCTTAGGACTCACAGATACGCAGTATTTT
d_call: TRBD2; v_call: TRBV9; j_call: TRBJ2-1; clone_size: -; cdr3_length: 17; cdr3_aa: CASSALPRLAAYNEQFF; cdr3_nt: TGTGCCAGCAGCGCCCTCCCAAGACTAGCGGCCTACAATGAGCAGTTCTTC
d_call: -; v_call: TRBV27; j_call: TRBJ2-7; clone_size: -; cdr3_length: 14; cdr3_aa: CASSNDRNSYEQYF; cdr3_nt: TGTGCCAGCAGTAATGACAGGAACTCCTACGAGCAGTACTTC
d_call: TRBD1; v_call: TRBV6-1; j_call: TRBJ1-5; clone_size: once; cdr3_length: 16; cdr3_aa: CASSEELAGGHQPQHF; cdr3_nt: TGTGCCAGCAGTGAAGAGTTGGCAGGGGGTCATCAGCCCCAGCATTTT
d_call: TRBD2; v_call: TRBV3-1/TRBV3-2; j_call: TRBJ2-1; clone_size: -; cdr3_length: 14; cdr3_aa: CASTRTSGINEQFF; cdr3_nt: TGTGCCAGCACGAGGACTAGCGGGATAAATGAGCAGTTCTTC
d_call: -; v_call: TRBV19; j_call: TRBJ1-2; clone_size: -; cdr3_length: 15; cdr3_aa: CATRFGGMTNYGYTF; cdr3_nt: TGTGCCACCCGATTCGGAGGGATGACTAACTATGGCTACACCTTC
d_call: -; v_call: TRBV30; j_call: TRBJ2-6; clone_size: -; cdr3_length: 16; cdr3_aa: CAWSAPRISGANVLTF; cdr3_nt: TGTGCCTGGAGTGCCCCGAGGATCTCTGGGGCCAACGTCCTGACTTTC
d_call: -; v_call: TRBV6-5; j_call: TRBJ2-7; clone_size: -; cdr3_length: 14; cdr3_aa: CASSYFPFAGEQYF; cdr3_nt: TGTGCCAGCAGTTACTTCCCCTTTGCGGGCGAGCAGTACTTC
d_call: TRBD1; v_call: TRBV9; j_call: TRBJ1-2; clone_size: -; cdr3_length: 16; cdr3_aa: CASSALTGARVSGYTF; cdr3_nt: TGTGCCAGCAGCGCCTTAACAGGGGCCCGAGTATCTGGCTACACCTTC
d_call: TRBD1; v_call: TRBV29-1; j_call: TRBJ1-2; clone_size: -; cdr3_length: 15; cdr3_aa: CSVDETGGQRYGYTF; cdr3_nt: TGCAGCGTTGACGAGACAGGGGGCCAGAGGTATGGCTACACCTTC
d_call: -; v_call: TRBV5-4; j_call: TRBJ2-5; clone_size: -; cdr3_length: 14; cdr3_aa: CASSLNSAAETQYF; cdr3_nt: TGTGCCAGCAGCTTGAACTCGGCGGCGGAGACCCAGTACTTC